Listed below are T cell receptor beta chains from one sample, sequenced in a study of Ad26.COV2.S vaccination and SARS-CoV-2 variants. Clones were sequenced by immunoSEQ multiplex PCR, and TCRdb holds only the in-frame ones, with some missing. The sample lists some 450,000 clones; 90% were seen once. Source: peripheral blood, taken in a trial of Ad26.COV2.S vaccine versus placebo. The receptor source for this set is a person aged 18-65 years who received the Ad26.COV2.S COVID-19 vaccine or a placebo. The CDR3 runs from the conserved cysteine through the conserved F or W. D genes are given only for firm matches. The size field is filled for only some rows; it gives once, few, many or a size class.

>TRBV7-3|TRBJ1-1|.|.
TGTGCCAGCAGCGAGCTAAGAGGCACTGAAGCTTTCTTT
CASSELRGTEAFF
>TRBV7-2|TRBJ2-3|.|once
TGTGCCAGCAGCTCCTTGGGCACCATTACAGATACGCAGTATTTT
CASSSLGTITDTQYF
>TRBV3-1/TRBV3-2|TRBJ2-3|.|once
TGTGCCAGCAGCCCAGGCTTCGAGCGGAGATTCACAGATACGCAGTATTTT
CASSPGFERRFTDTQYF
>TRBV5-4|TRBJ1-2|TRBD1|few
TGTGCCAGCAGCCCAAGGACAGGGAGTGGCTACACCTTC
CASSPRTGSGYTF
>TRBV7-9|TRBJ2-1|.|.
TGTGCCAGCAGCTTTTTGGGTGGCTACAATGAGCAGTTCTTC
CASSFLGGYNEQFF
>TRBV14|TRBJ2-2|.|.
TGTGCCAGCAGCCAAGACTTCTACGGTATGATGGCCGGGGAGCTGTTTTTT
CASSQDFYGMMAGELFF
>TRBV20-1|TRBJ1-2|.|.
TGCAGTGGAGGATTCAGCTATGGCTACACCTTC
CSGGFSYGYTF
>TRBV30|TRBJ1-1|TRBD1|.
TGTGCCCGGCAACAGGGGGGGGCAGGGGGCACTGAAGCTTTCTTT
CARQQGGAGGTEAFF
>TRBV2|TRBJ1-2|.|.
TGTGCCAGCAGTTTGGACAGCAACTATGGCTACACCTTC
CASSLDSNYGYTF
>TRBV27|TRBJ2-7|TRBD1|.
TGTGCCAGCAGTTTAACGGGACAGGGGGGATACGAGCAGTACTTC
CASSLTGQGGYEQYF
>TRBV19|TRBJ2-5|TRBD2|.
TGTGCCAGTAGTATGTCGCTAGCGGGAGCCACTTACTTC
CASSMSLAGATYF
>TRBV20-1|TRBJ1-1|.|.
TGCAGTGCTAGAGAAACAGGGACGGCTTTCTTT
CSARETGTAFF
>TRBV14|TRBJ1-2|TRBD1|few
TGTGCCAGCAGCCAACTAGGAGGACAGGGACTTGGCTACACCTTC
CASSQLGGQGLGYTF
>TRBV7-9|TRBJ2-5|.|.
TGTGCCAGCAGCTTAGGAGGCCCAGAAGAGACCCAGTACTTC
CASSLGGPEETQYF
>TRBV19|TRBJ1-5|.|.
TGTGCCAGTAGTATAAAGCTCGAGGCGTCCCCCCAGCATTTT
CASSIKLEASPQHF